This T cell receptor (beta chain) was observed in a study of long-term antiretroviral therapy in people with HIV. Study-level points and caveats: Pre-ART clonal expansion yielded clones that dominated the repertoire at all time points.

They ran version v3.0 of the immunoSEQ assay at survey level. It was 40,000-50,000 T-cell genomes per sample that sequencing targeted. Profiled with immunoSEQ multiplex PCR; TCRdb holds only in-frame clones, not every one. In the table there are about 30,000 clones, approximately 95% of which are singletons. Per germline, CDR1 SNHLY and CDR2 FYNNEI. The CDR3 consists of 16 residues. As concerns this clone: Its antigen remains unknown. A read error may account for a junction end that differs from germline.

The genes are TRBV2 and TRBJ1-6; D is perhaps TRBD1 (6 bases). Specimen: unsorted PBMCs, collected around 5 years after starting antiretroviral therapy. The source is a woman aged 45-65 years with HIV. DNA for the CDR3: TGTGCCGGCAGTGAAGCCCTGGGGGGGCTTAATTCACCCCTCCACTTT. Translating gives CAGSEALGGLNSPLHF.